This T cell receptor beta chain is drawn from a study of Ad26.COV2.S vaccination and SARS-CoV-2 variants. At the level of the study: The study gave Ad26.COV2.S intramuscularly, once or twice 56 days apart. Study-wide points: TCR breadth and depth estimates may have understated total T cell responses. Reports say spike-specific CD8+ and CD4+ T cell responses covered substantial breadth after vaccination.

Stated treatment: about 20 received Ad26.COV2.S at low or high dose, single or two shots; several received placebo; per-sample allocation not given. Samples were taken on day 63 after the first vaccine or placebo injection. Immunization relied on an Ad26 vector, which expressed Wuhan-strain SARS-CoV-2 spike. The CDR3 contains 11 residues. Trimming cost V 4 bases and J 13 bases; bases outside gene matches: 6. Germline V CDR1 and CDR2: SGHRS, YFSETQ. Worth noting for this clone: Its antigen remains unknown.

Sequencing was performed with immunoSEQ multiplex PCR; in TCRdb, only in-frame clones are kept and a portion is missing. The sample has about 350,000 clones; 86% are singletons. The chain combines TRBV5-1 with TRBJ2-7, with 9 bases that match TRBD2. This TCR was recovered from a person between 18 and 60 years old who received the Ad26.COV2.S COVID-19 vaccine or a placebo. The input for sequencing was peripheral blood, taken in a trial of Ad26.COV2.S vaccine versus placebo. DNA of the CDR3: TGCGCCAGCAGCCTCGGACTAGCGACTTACTTC. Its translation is CASSLGLATYF.